The 13 T cell receptor beta chains reported below all come from one sample, sequenced in a study of identical twins. TCRdb reprocessed the 5' RACE reads with MiXCR, giving one entry per CDR3 protein. The table shows under 900,000 distinct CDR3 sequences, with roughly an eighth occurring only once. These data also formed part of another study, on yellow fever vaccine responses in identical twins.

The sequenced material came from PBMCs. The receptors shown here come from a woman under 30 in good health.

The table lists this clonotype with a count of one. V usage is TRBV3-1 and J usage is TRBJ2-1; D might be TRBD2 (6 bases). CDR3 length: 16 residues. The germline gives CDR1 LGHDT, CDR2 YNNKEL (reference sequence). The V end was cut by 2 bases, the J end by 6 bases, with 17 bases between. The CDR3 here is CASSQFPAGEGNEQFF. The CDR3 nucleotides are TGTGCCAGCAGCCAATTCCCAGCGGGTGAGGGCAATGAGCAGTTCTTC.

J is TRBJ2-5 and V is TRBV11-2; D perhaps matches TRBD1 (6 bases). This CDR3 is 17 amino acids long. The V gene's germline CDR1 is SGHAT and CDR2 FQNNGV. Trimming took 1 base from V and 2 from J, leaving 17 bases between them. In nucleotides, the CDR3 is TGTGCCAGCAGCTTAGGGGCGGGCAGGGGTTGGCAAGAGACCCAGTACTTC. It is translated as CASSLGAGRGWQETQYF. Drawing the rest from reference TRBV11-2 and TRBJ2-5, the complete variable domain is EAGVAQSPRYKIIEKRQSVAFWCNPISGHATLYWYQQILGQGPKLLIQFQNNGVVDDSQLPKDRFSAERLKGVDSTLKIQPAKLEDSAVYLCASSLGAGRGWQETQYFGPGTRLLVL.

The chain is built from TRBV5-1 and TRBJ1-1, with TRBD1 as a possible D gene (5 bases). The CDR3 is 14 residues long. CDR1 is SGHRS and CDR2 is YFSETQ in the germline V gene. V was clipped by 7 bases and J by 1 base, with 14 bases between them. The CDR3 loop reads CASGAQISNTEAFF. CDR3 nucleotide sequence: TGCGCCAGCGGGGCGCAGATTTCGAACACTGAAGCTTTCTTT.

This clonotype was counted only a few times. The chain joins TRBV20-1 to TRBJ2-1, with D possibly TRBD1 on 6 matching bases. The CDR3 is made up of 17 amino acids. The germline V gene encodes CDR1 DFQATT and CDR2 SNEGSKA (reference sequence). V lost 0 bases and J 4 bases, leaving 19 bases between the germline ends. The CDR3 sequence: CSARDQWKDSLYNEQFF. The CDR3, as DNA: TGCAGTGCTAGAGATCAGTGGAAGGACAGCCTTTACAATGAGCAGTTCTTC.

The chain carries TRBV20-1 and TRBJ2-3; TRBD2 is a possible D gene (5 bases). The CDR3 length is 14 residues. The V end lost 5 bases, the J end lost 6 bases, and 18 bases lay between the germline ends. Germline assignment: CDR1 DFQATT and CDR2 SNEGSKA (reference sequence). In nucleotides, the CDR3 is TGCAGTGCTTTTGTAGCGACCCTTGTGGATACGCAGTATTTT. Protein sequence: CSAFVATLVDTQYF.

This clonotype turned up a few times. The chain has TRBV24-1 and TRBJ2-3; 8 positions match TRBD2. CDR1 is KGHDR and CDR2 is SFDVKD in the germline V gene. The J segment lost 1 base and the V segment lost 3 bases, leaving 8 bases of the junction unmatched. CDR3 length: 17 amino acids. The DNA for the CDR3 is TGTGCCACCAGTGATCCCGGGACTAGGGCTCGCACAGATACGCAGTATTTT. Translating it yields CATSDPGTRARTDTQYF.

This clonotype was counted between two and nine times. V gene TRBV12-3 or TRBV12-4 combines with J gene TRBJ2-7; TRBD1 matches at 8 bases. This CDR3 spans 15 amino acids. Germline trimming cut 4 bases from V and 2 bases from J; bases unmatched to any gene: 7. The CDR3 nucleotides are TGTGCCAGCAGTTCCTCGGACAGGGCCACCTACGAGCAGTACTTC. The encoded protein is CASSSSDRATYEQYF.

The V and J genes are TRBV20-1 and TRBJ2-5; the match to TRBD2 covers 9 bases. The CDR3 contains 17 residues. J gave up 4 bases and V 0 bases, and 12 bases lay outside the gene matches. Germline lookup yields CDR1 DFQATT and CDR2 SNEGSKA (reference sequence). The CDR3 nucleotides read TGCAGTGCTAGAGATACCGGGACGCGGGAGGGGGCAGAGACCCAGTACTTC. Amino acids: CSARDTGTREGAETQYF.

There are a few counts of this clonotype. The rearrangement links TRBV6-1 to TRBJ1-5; the match to TRBD1 covers 8 bases. The CDR3 has 14 amino acids. V lost 6 bases, J lost 6 bases, and 7 bases stayed unmatched. The germline gives CDR1 MNHNS, CDR2 SASEGT. In nucleotides, the CDR3 is TGTGCCAGCAGCCCGACAGGGGACAGTCAGCCCCAGCATTTT. Translated: CASSPTGDSQPQHF.

A few counts support this clonotype. The chain links TRBV4-2 to TRBJ2-7, with D perhaps matching TRBD1 (6 bases). Trimming pared 0 bases from V and 1 base from J, leaving 13 bases between. Germline V gene lookup returns CDR1 LGHNA and CDR2 YNFKEQ. This CDR3 is built from 16 residues. CDR3 in DNA: TGTGCCAGCAGCCAAGATTTTCCAGGGGTGTCCTACGAGCAGTACTTC. It is translated as CASSQDFPGVSYEQYF.

The rearrangement joins TRBV7-9 to TRBJ2-2, with TRBD2 identical over 7 bases. Germline trimming cut 3 bases from V and 5 bases from J; bases unmatched to any gene: 12. Germline values: CDR1 SEHNR, CDR2 FQNEAQ (reference sequence). CDR3 length equals 17 residues. CDR3 in DNA: TGTGCCAGCAGCTTGCGGGAGAGGACTCGTTGGACCGGGGAGCTGTTTTTT. As protein: CASSLRERTRWTGELFF. Looking up the rest from reference TRBV7-9 and TRBJ2-2 gives the full variable domain: DTGVSQNPRHKITKRGQNVTFRCDPISEHNRLYWYRQTLGQGPEFLTYFQNEAQLEKSRLLSDRFSAERPKGSFSTLEIQRTEQGDSAMYLCASSLRERTRWTGELFFGEGSRLTVL.

The chain combines TRBV6-5 with TRBJ1-5; D not resolved. Germline V gene data show CDR1 as MNHEY and CDR2 as SVGAGI. The CDR3 covers 14 residues. With 0 bases removed from V and 2 bases from J, the gap between germline ends came to 5 bases. CDR3 nucleotide sequence: TGTGCCAGCAGTTACTCCTATGGCAATCAGCCCCAGCATTTT. Its translation: CASSYSYGNQPQHF.

This clonotype turned up a few times. This could be a read error, since a much larger clone is one nucleotide away. The genes are TRBV29-1 and TRBJ1-1; a weak D match, TRBD1 (5 bases). The CDR3 is made up of 12 amino acids. V lost 7 bases, J lost 0 bases, and 9 bases lay in between. Germline loops: CDR1 SQVTM, CDR2 ANQGSEA. The CDR3 sequence is CSAGPMNTEAFF. As DNA, the CDR3 is TGCAGCGCGGGACCGATGAACACTGAAGCTTTCTTT.